The entry below gives a single TCR beta chain sequence along with its context. The antigen it binds to is not known. It has no much larger one-base neighbor in the sample; base qualities were not kept. The germline V gene gives CDR1 as MNHNS and CDR2 as SASEGT. Relative to germline, V is 0 bases shorter and J is 4 bases shorter, with 7 bases between their ends. Inclusive of the bounding cysteine and phenylalanine, the CDR3 is 13 residues long. Only the CDR3 DNA is retained, 39 bases long and in frame from the first base. This sample stems from a study of cytotoxic CD8 clonotypes in ibrutinib-treated CLL (dated by TCRdb to about 2021). Study-wide context: The cohort had 11 relapsed/refractory and around 14 treatment-naive patients; around 17 were IGHV unmutated. Partial responses were observed in about 25 patients and complete responses in 2; after a median follow-up of around 68 months, remission was maintained in 14 patients and progression was observed in some twelve. Response samples were obtained after a median of around eleven months of treatment, with a range of roughly 6 to 36 months. An average of 255,043 productive templates and 94,082 productive rearrangements was obtained per sample. Longitudinal samples were obtainable from about 30% of the roughly 86 participants in the trial. Cryopreserved peripheral blood mononuclear cells were collected at three points: before therapy, at response, and at either sustained remission or disease progression. Patients were still on ibrutinib when every remission and progressive disease sample was collected.

The goal of deep resolution MiSeq sequencing was a depth between 1 in 1 million and 1 in 200,000 T cells, and coverage averaged 10x per clonotype. The immunoSEQ hsTCRB Kit was used to generate TCR beta libraries. The source study handled its data this way. Data were analyzed with ImmunoSEQ Data Assistant and ImmunoSEQ Analyzer, with V, D and J genes assigned per IMGT definitions. Clonality, which ranges from 0 to 1, was calculated by subtracting the normalized Shannon entropy of productive rearrangement frequencies from one. Public clonotype analysis was restricted to overrepresented clonotypes comprising at least 0.05% of each patient's repertoire. Repertoires from some twelve age-matched healthy donors in immuneACCESS were used as clonality controls. Sourced from immuneACCESS, this table was stored by TCRdb with only in-frame sequences that have V and J called. A share of the clones is absent; for the studies checked, an unresolved V gene accounts for under half, and the remainder has no known explanation. From that table come the V and J calls and clone size; the DNA was used to work out D and trimming. The sample records tens of thousands of clones, more than 70% of which are singletons. 7.5% to 8% of the sample lies in the top ten.

This specimen's time point label, interpreted: progressive disease on ibrutinib. For TCR beta library preparation, roughly 2.2 micrograms of genomic DNA were isolated from cryopreserved PBMCs. Longitudinal blood samples from CLL patients on ibrutinib monotherapy were analyzed using high-throughput TCR beta sequencing. The patients took part in an open-label, single-center phase 2 trial of ibrutinib monotherapy. Study-wide findings and limitations: Public clonotypes were rare and either shrank or stayed stable during treatment, and the rise in clonality at ibrutinib response reflected expansion of private clonotypes. Sampling times were not matched between patients in sustained remission and patients whose disease was progressing, and lymph node repertoires were not examined. Baseline clonality exceeded that of age-matched healthy donors and correlated strongly with circulating CD8+ T-cell counts. Clonality rose at ibrutinib response, remained stable during sustained remission, and dropped back toward baseline at progression.

The rearranged chain carries TRBV6-1 and TRBJ2-7, with the identity of the D gene unclear. The sequence came from a human donor with chronic lymphocytic leukemia. The input for sequencing was PBMCs, taken at disease progression, from a patient treated with ibrutinib. The DNA sequence is TGTGCCAGCAGTGAAGCCCTTACTTACGAGCAGTACTTC. Protein translation: CASSEALTYEQYF.